A single sample gave rise to the 20 T cell receptor beta chains below, sequenced in a study of cytomegalovirus exposure and HLA in healthy donors. Vbeta (60) and Jbeta (13) primers were used in the PCR. The repertoire was sequenced with immunoSEQ multiplex PCR; TCRdb's copy has only in-frame clones and lacks some. The table has around 95,000 clones, around 73% seen once. Sequencing was performed on PBMCs. These receptors all stem from a woman aged 40-49 years in good health and CMV-seropositive.

This chain uses TRBV13 with TRBJ1-4, with TRBD1 as a possible D gene (6 bases). There are 15 residues in the CDR3. Germline V CDR1 and CDR2: PRHDT, FYEKMQ (reference sequence). V lost 5 bases, J lost 4 bases, and 14 bases lay in between. The CDR3 region has the DNA TGTGCCAGCAGCGGCCGGGACACCATTAATGAAAAACTGTTTTTT. Protein: CASSGRDTINEKLFF.

The chain carries TRBV7-2 and TRBJ2-3; 13 positions match TRBD2. The CDR3 spans 18 residues. V was clipped by 2 bases and J by 4 bases; unmatched bases: 9. Germline CDR1 reads SGHTA; CDR2 reads FQGNSA. The DNA of the CDR3 is TGTGCCAGCAGCTTAAGCAGGACTAGCGGGAGTATTCCAGATACGCAGTATTTT. Translating it yields CASSLSRTSGSIPDTQYF.

This clone turned up a few times. This rearrangement joins TRBV2 to TRBJ1-1; D uncertain. Trimming removed 4 bases from V and 1 base from J, with 7 bases in between. The germline V gene has CDR1 SNHLY and CDR2 FYNNEI. The CDR3 consists of 13 residues. Written as DNA, the CDR3 is TGTGCCAGCAGTGGACGGGGGAACACTGAAGCTTTCTTT. Its protein is CASSGRGNTEAFF.

The chain links TRBV5-5 to TRBJ1-2; 9 nucleotides match TRBD1. CDR3 length equals 18 residues. The V gene end was trimmed by 0 bases and the J gene end by 2 bases; junction bases not matched to a gene: 11. Germline CDR1 is SGHKS and CDR2 is YYEKEE (reference sequence). The CDR3 coding sequence is TGTGCCAGCAGCTTGGTGCCGGGACAGGGAGGCGCGAACTATGGCTACACCTTC. Protein sequence: CASSLVPGQGGANYGYTF.

The chain couples TRBV10-3 to TRBJ2-3, with 7 bases identical to TRBD1. CDR3 length: 15 residues. Looked up from germline, CDR1 is ENHRY and CDR2 is SYGVKD. Trimming took 6 bases from V and 3 from J; bases not matched to a gene: 9. The CDR3, as DNA: TGTGCCATCAGCACTACAGGGGACCCTACAGATACGCAGTATTTT. It codes for CAISTTGDPTDTQYF.

In nucleotides, the CDR3 is TGTGCCAGTGGGGAAGGGACAGCTAATGAAAAACTGTTTTTT. Amino acids: CASGEGTANEKLFF. J is TRBJ1-4 and V is TRBV2, with 7 bases lining up with TRBD1. CDR1 and CDR2 (germline): SNHLY, FYNNEI. The CDR3 is 14 amino acids. J lost 3 bases, V lost 9 bases, and 7 bases had no gene match.

The chain is built from TRBV6-1 and TRBJ2-5; 9 bases fit TRBD2. The CDR3 totals 15 residues. CDR1 and CDR2 (germline): MNHNS, SASEGT. Trimming removed 7 bases from V and 4 bases from J; junction bases left unmatched: 10. Here the CDR3 DNA reads TGTGCCAGCACCGAGGGTAGCGGGAGTGCAGAGACCCAGTACTTC. Translated, it gives CASTEGSGSAETQYF.

In DNA form, the CDR3 reads TGCGCCAGCAGCCAGCAACTAGCGGGAGCTGAGACCCAGTACTTC. This translates into CASSQQLAGAETQYF. The chain has TRBV4-1 and TRBJ2-5, with TRBD2 matching over 11 bases. The CDR3 runs 15 residues. Unmatched junction bases numbered 5, after V lost 3 bases and J lost 5 bases. Germline values: CDR1 MGHRA, CDR2 YSYEKL.

This chain joins TRBV9 and TRBJ1-2; 9 nucleotides line up with TRBD1. Germline CDR1 SGDLS, CDR2 YYNGEE. V trimming: 3 bases; J trimming: 5 bases; junction bases outside the gene matches: 5. The length of the CDR3 is 14 residues. Here the CDR3 reads CASSGRDRVYGYTF. The DNA for the CDR3 is TGTGCCAGCAGCGGCCGGGACAGGGTTTATGGCTACACCTTC. Together with reference TRBV9 and TRBJ1-2, the CDR3 gives the full variable domain: DSGVTQTPKHLITATGQRVTLRCSPRSGDLSVYWYQQSLDQGLQFLIQYYNGEERAKGNILERFSAQQFPDLHSELNLSSLELGDSALYFCASSGRDRVYGYTFGSGTRLTVV.

The chain is built from TRBV28 and TRBJ2-7, with a tentative D call TRBD2 (6 bases). Trimming stripped 6 bases from V and 2 bases from J, with 17 bases between. Germline V CDR1 and CDR2: MDHEN, SYDVKM. The CDR3 is 15 residues long. The CDR3 DNA reads as TGTGCCAGCAGATATGGCGGGACCAATACCTACGAGCAGTACTTC. It specifies CASRYGGTNTYEQYF.

This clone appeared a few times. The J gene is TRBJ2-2, the V gene TRBV9, with D perhaps TRBD2 (6 bases). V dropped 6 bases and J dropped 4 bases, with 13 bases sitting between them. This CDR3 region has 14 residues. The germline V gene encodes CDR1 SGDLS and CDR2 YYNGEE. Here the CDR3 DNA reads TGTGCCAGCACGACGCCCGGGGGCACCGGGGAGCTGTTTTTT. It is translated as CASTTPGGTGELFF.

The chain is built from TRBV5-1 and TRBJ1-2, with D tentatively TRBD1 (5 bases). CDR3 size: 13 residues. CDR1 is SGHRS, CDR2 YFSETQ, per germline. The ends were cut back, 4 bases at V and 3 bases at J, with 10 bases in the middle. This chain's CDR3 is CASSTTRDYGYTF. Written as DNA, the CDR3 is TGCGCCAGCAGCACGACCAGGGACTATGGCTACACCTTC.

CDR3 amino acids: CASSHQGAQETQYF. The CDR3 DNA follows: TGTGCCAGCAGTCACCAGGGGGCCCAAGAGACCCAGTACTTC. This chain uses TRBV7-9 with TRBJ2-5; 8 positions agree with TRBD1. CDR1 and CDR2 (germline): SEHNR, FQNEAQ (reference sequence). CDR3 length: 14 amino acids. The V segment lost 6 bases and the J segment 1 base; nucleotides outside the gene matches: 4.

This clone qualifies as medium-sized. The rearrangement joins TRBV11-3 to TRBJ2-3, with D perhaps TRBD1 (5 bases). This CDR3 comprises 14 residues. Trimming cost V 5 bases and J 0 bases, with 9 bases left between them. Germline CDR1 reads SGHNT; CDR2 reads YENEEA. The CDR3 DNA follows: TGTGCCAGCAGCGTTACAGGCAGCACAGATACGCAGTATTTT. Residues: CASSVTGSTDTQYF.

The chain combines TRBV13 with TRBJ2-7; 8 bases are a match to TRBD1. Germline V gives CDR1 PRHDT, CDR2 FYEKMQ (reference sequence). V trimming: 0 bases; J trimming: 2 bases; junction bases outside the gene matches: 3. The CDR3 spans 15 residues. The CDR3 loop is CASSLGDREPYEQYF. The CDR3 region has the DNA TGTGCCAGCAGCTTAGGGGACAGGGAACCCTACGAGCAGTACTTC.

The V and J genes are TRBV11-3 and TRBJ1-3, with unresolved D. Germline-derived CDR1 and CDR2 are SGHNT and YENEEA. Trimming left V 8 bases short and J 0 bases short, with 8 bases between. CDR3 length equals 13 residues. CDR3 residues: CASAVHSGNTIYF. For the CDR3, the DNA is TGTGCCAGCGCGGTGCACTCTGGAAACACCATATATTTT.

The genes are TRBV28 and TRBJ1-3; D not certain. CDR3 size: 14 residues. Germline assignment: CDR1 MDHEN and CDR2 SYDVKM. V gave up 5 bases and J gave up 3 bases, with 11 bases separating them. CDR3 nucleotides: TGTGCCAGCAGTCCGCGGGGATTTGGAAACACCATATATTTT. Protein product: CASSPRGFGNTIYF.

This clone is a singleton in its sample. The chain carries TRBV14 and TRBJ2-1, with 9 nucleotides matching TRBD2. The CDR3 extends over 16 amino acids. Germline-derived CDR1 and CDR2 are SGHDN and FVKESK. With 3 bases clipped from V and 2 bases from J, the junction kept 5 bases outside the gene matches. In DNA, the CDR3 is TGTGCCAGCAGCCAGGTAGCGGGAGTAACCTACAATGAGCAGTTCTTC. This translates into CASSQVAGVTYNEQFF.

The chain links TRBV10-3 to TRBJ2-3; D is unclear. V was cut by 3 bases and J by 1 base, with 14 bases left in between. In germline, CDR1 is ENHRY, CDR2 SYGVKD. CDR3 length: 16 residues. The CDR3 DNA reads TGTGCCATCAGTGACGGGTCCCGGGTCGGCACAGATACGCAGTATTTT. It encodes CAISDGSRVGTDTQYF.

The chain combines TRBV4-1 with TRBJ2-5; 10 bases fit TRBD2. The CDR3 covers 15 residues. The germline V gene has CDR1 MGHRA and CDR2 YSYEKL. V shed 4 bases and J 4 bases; nucleotides not matched to a gene: 6. CDR3 amino acids: CASSRSGREGETQYF. Written as DNA, the CDR3 is TGCGCCAGCAGCCGCAGCGGGAGGGAGGGAGAGACCCAGTACTTC.